Here is one TCR beta chain with its context. Its specificity is not known. The record originates from a study of CD8 T cells in ankylosing spondylitis. Findings and caveats of the study: From matched ankylosing spondylitis synovial fluid, disease-linked clones were reportedly recovered at significantly enriched levels. Earlier work had already found some motif variants in reactive arthritis synovial fluid and blood. Clones linked to the disease showed a CD8+ phenotype. They occurred at relatively low frequencies in peripheral blood.

The CDR3 extends over 14 amino acids. Germline CDR1 and CDR2: MDHEN and SYDVKM. V was cut by 0 bases and J by 1 base, with 6 bases left in between. In making TCR beta libraries, quantitative 5'-RACE with molecular barcodes was used. TCRdb re-analysed the 5' RACE reads in MiXCR, keeping a single row per CDR3 protein. The sample holds approximately 150,000 distinct CDR3 sequences; under 35% are singletons and the top ten take around 6%. The sequencing input was synovial fluid, either unsorted or a sorted T cell fraction (not recorded which). The sequence was obtained from a male donor with ankylosing spondylitis. The chain links TRBV28 to TRBJ1-1; TRBD1 is a possible D gene (6 bases). CDR3 residues: CASSLWGQNTEAFF. The CDR3 DNA sequence: TGTGCCAGCAGTTTATGGGGACAGAACACTGAAGCTTTCTTT. The whole variable domain, remainder taken from reference TRBV28 and TRBJ1-1, is DVKVTQSSRYLVKRTGEKVFLECVQDMDHENMFWYRQDPGLGLRLIYFSYDVKMKEKGDIPEGYSVSREKKERFSLILESASTNQTSMYLCASSLWGQNTEAFFGQGTRLTVV.